The clone carrying this T cell receptor (beta chain) was seen repeatedly, ten times or more. As yet, its antigen is unknown. The sample comes from a study of metastatic and nonmetastatic thyroid tumors. Study-level information: Comparative analysis of repertoires was undertaken across blood and tumor or nodule tissue obtained from malignant and benign thyroid patients. The study, taken as a whole, reports: Malignant tumors reportedly showed significantly higher TCR beta diversity than benign nodules in both blood and tumor.

No treatment of any kind had been given to any patient before thyroid surgery. This CDR3 contains 14 residues. The V end was cut by 5 bases, the J end by 2 bases, with 11 bases between. CDR1 is MDHEN, CDR2 SYDVKM, per germline. Per the study methods: The study's classifier, a distant-metastasis tool for papillary thyroid cancer, was built using CDR3 differences across clinicopathological groups. TCRdb used MiXCR to call clones anew from the PCR reads. It is TCRdb's table, rather than the study itself, that gives the V and J calls and clone size. The repertoire consists of around 34,000 clones, with 15% occurring once and the leading ten covering over 15%.

Sequenced: blood. This sequence joins TRBV28 and TRBJ2-3; D gene ambiguous. The sequence derives from a male donor with papillary thyroid cancer or a benign thyroid nodule (not recorded which). Some clones in this sample may be carry-over from other donors' samples. The CDR3 sequence is CASSPPSNTDTQYF. CDR3 sequence (DNA): TGTGCCAGCAGTCCGCCCTCGAACACAGATACGCAGTATTTT.